This T cell receptor (beta chain) was sequenced in a study of blood T cell repertoires in COVID-19 (dated by TCRdb to the early 2020s). About the investigation overall: The collaborator samples originated in the United States, Italy and Spain and spanned the acute and convalescent phases of COVID-19. The prospective study material was composed of cDNA or gDNA derived from T cells, B-cell-depleted T cells, or PBMCs. The dataset comprised deeply sampled blood TCRbeta repertoires from subjects exposed to, actively infected with, or recovered from COVID-19. The repertoires were made available in a free public database intended to serve as a resource for research on the immune response to SARS-CoV-2. Samples came from the ongoing ImmuneRACE study (first 160 participants) plus 1,254 subjects from 6 global collaborators. A de-identified subject ID, COVID-19 status, age in years and sex were almost always included in the sample metadata. Where available, HLA class I and class II types were taken from metadata supplied by the sample provider and were not determined by assay-based typing.

One collaborating source in Seattle enrolled patients while the patients were actively infected and followed the patients over time throughout the course of disease. Collaborating institutions collected whole blood in K2EDTA tubes following their own protocols. For TCRbeta analysis, collaborators shipped samples as frozen whole blood, isolated PBMCs, or DNA extracted from either of those sample types. What the research found in general, with its limitations: Clinical and demographic metadata were provided uncurated, with the amount varying by source and participant.

This clone was found a few times. This receptor's antigen is unknown. Per-base qualities were not stored, and no clone one base away is much larger. The germline V gene (reference sequence) supplies CDR1 WNHNN and CDR2 SYGVQD. From cysteine to phenylalanine, the CDR3 is 14 amino acids long. Here the CDR3 DNA is all that survives: 42 bases in frame from base 1. Trimming removed 3 bases from V and 3 bases from J; the gene matches leave 0 bases unexplained. TCRbeta CDR3 regions were amplified from genomic DNA by means of the immunoSEQ Assay, a bias-controlled multiplex PCR. As for how the authors treated the data: The number of nucleated cells in each sample was estimated from the amplification of reference gene primers within the assay. Sequence reads were collapsed and filtered to measure the absolute abundance of every unique TCRbeta CDR3 rearrangement. For each sample, productive Simpson clonality was calculated as the square root of Simpson's diversity index over productive rearrangements. Not all clones reach the TCRdb copy of this immuneACCESS table, which keeps in-frame sequences only. Checked studies attribute under half of the gap to unresolved V genes and leave the rest unexplained. The D gene and trimming were derived from the DNA, and the V and J assignments and clone size from that table. The sample profile shows 220,000 or so clones; approximately 86% of them were found once. Roughly 10% of the sample is in the top ten clones.

Here the chain combines TRBV10-1 and TRBJ2-3; 10 bases in the middle match TRBD2. Sequenced: peripheral blood. This TCR derives from a woman in her fifties or sixties with COVID-19, enrolled during active disease. For the CDR3, the sequence is CASSEAGGTDTQYF. The DNA reads as follows: TGCGCCAGCAGTGAAGCGGGGGGGACAGATACGCAGTATTTT.